This passage covers 30 T cell receptor beta chains from one sample sequenced in a study of untreated major depressive disorder. Findings of the study overall: Depressed patients' CD4+ T cells carried increased TRBV05-01 (Vbeta 5.1) usage versus control CD4+ T cells.

This table comes from immunoSEQ multiplex PCR, and its TCRdb copy is limited to in-frame clones, with some not included. This table holds approximately 20,000 clones, more than 85% found once. For these TCRs, the target antigens are not known. The sequencing sample was made of CD4+ T cells from PBMCs. The receptors originated from a woman between 35 and 50 years old with major depressive disorder.

CDR3 sequence: CASSLVDTDTQYF. CDR3 sequence (DNA): TGTGCCAGCAGCTTAGTAGACACAGATACGCAGTATTTT. J is TRBJ2-3 and V is TRBV6-5, with no clear D. Germline CDR1 MNHEY, CDR2 SVGAGI. Trimming removed 6 bases from V and 2 bases from J, with 9 bases in between. The CDR3 runs 13 residues.

This sequence joins TRBV19 and TRBJ2-7; 9 bases align to TRBD1. V trimming: 6 bases; J trimming: 3 bases; junction bases outside the gene matches: 12. Per germline, CDR1 LNHDA and CDR2 SQIVND (reference sequence). The CDR3 runs to 16 residues. The CDR3 region is CASSRTTGQGHYEQYV. The CDR3 bases are TGTGCCAGTAGCCGTACCACGGGACAGGGACACTACGAGCAGTACGTC.

The chain employs TRBV6-1 and TRBJ1-4, with 10 positions matching TRBD1. The CDR3 is made up of 14 amino acids. V dropped 6 bases and J dropped 7; count of bases not matched to a gene: 5. Per germline, CDR1 MNHNS and CDR2 SASEGT. CDR3 protein: CASRTGGWREKLFF. The CDR3 DNA follows: TGTGCCAGCAGGACAGGGGGCTGGCGTGAAAAACTGTTTTTT.

The rearrangement joins TRBV5-1 to TRBJ2-3, with 7 bases aligning to TRBD1. The ends lost 4 bases at V and 4 bases at J; junction bases unmatched: 3. The CDR3 contains 13 residues. The germline gives CDR1 SGHRS, CDR2 YFSETQ. CDR3: CASSTQGADTQYF. As DNA, the CDR3 is TGCGCCAGCAGCACCCAGGGGGCAGATACGCAGTATTTT.

V usage is TRBV2 and J usage is TRBJ2-7; the D is unclear. Between the trimmed V and J ends, which lost 7 bases and 0 bases, there was a span of 13 bases. Germline V gene lookup returns CDR1 SNHLY and CDR2 FYNNEI. CDR3 length equals 14 residues. The CDR3 loop is CASMSPSSSYEQYV. CDR3 nucleotides: TGTGCCAGCATGAGTCCCAGCAGCTCCTACGAGCAGTACGTC.

J is TRBJ2-1 and V is TRBV7-2; 13 bases are shared with TRBD2. Trimming at V came to 5 bases and at J to 8 bases, leaving 9 bases not matched to a gene. This CDR3 has 16 residues. CDR1 and CDR2 (germline): SGHTA, FQGNSA. In DNA, the CDR3 is TGTGCCAGCAGCCCGAGGACTAGCGGGAGTTTCGATGAGCAGTTCTTC. Translated: CASSPRTSGSFDEQFF.

The chain recombines TRBV9 with TRBJ2-3; D gene ambiguous. Germline assignment: CDR1 SGDLS and CDR2 YYNGEE. The CDR3 covers 14 residues. V lost 1 base to trimming and J lost 0 bases, with 6 bases between them. CDR3: CASSVTDSTDTQYF. DNA for the CDR3: TGTGCCAGCAGCGTAACGGATAGCACAGATACGCAGTATTTT.

This clone was found once. This rearrangement joins TRBV30 to TRBJ1-1, with D unresolved. From germline, CDR1 is GTSNPN and CDR2 SVGIG (reference sequence). The CDR3 has 14 amino acids. The V end lost 0 bases, the J end lost 1 base, and 9 bases lay between the germline ends. The CDR3 DNA is TGTGCCTGGAGTGTACAAGGAAAGAACACTGAAGCTTTCTTT. Protein sequence: CAWSVQGKNTEAFF.

The gene calls are TRBV9 and TRBJ1-6; D unclear. CDR3 length: 13 amino acids. V lost 0 bases, J lost 8 bases, and 6 bases lay in between. From germline, CDR1 is SGDLS and CDR2 YYNGEE. The CDR3 here is CASSVASYSPLHF. The CDR3 DNA reads TGTGCCAGCAGCGTAGCCAGCTATTCACCCCTCCACTTT.

The chain has TRBV7-9 and TRBJ1-2, with D possibly being TRBD1 (5 bases). The CDR3 runs to 14 residues. Germline V lookup: CDR1 SEHNR, CDR2 FQNEAQ (reference sequence). Trimming removed 6 bases from V and 4 bases from J, with 15 bases in between. CDR3 in amino acids: CASSTGSAAYGYTF. In nucleotides, the CDR3 is TGTGCCAGCAGTACAGGATCGGCCGCCTATGGCTACACCTTC.

V and J are TRBV19 and TRBJ2-1; no clear D. This CDR3 contains 14 residues. Trimming shortened V by 5 bases and J by 4 bases, and 12 bases separated the two germline ends. The germline V gene encodes CDR1 LNHDA and CDR2 SQIVND (reference sequence). This chain's CDR3 is CASSVRPLYNEQFF. CDR3 in DNA: TGTGCCAGTAGTGTCCGGCCCTTATACAATGAGCAGTTCTTC. Filled out from reference TRBV19 and TRBJ2-1, the complete variable domain reads DGGITQSPKYLFRKEGQNVTLSCEQNLNHDAMYWYRQDPGQGLRLIYYSQIVNDFQKGDIAEGYSVSREKKESFPLTVTSAQKNPTAFYLCASSVRPLYNEQFFGPGTRLTVL.

This rearrangement joins TRBV30 to TRBJ1-5; D is unclear. Between the trimmed V and J ends, which lost 2 bases and 5 bases, there was a span of 10 bases. CDR1 and CDR2 from the germline V gene are GTSNPN and SVGIG (reference sequence). The CDR3 length is 13 residues. The CDR3 DNA reads as TGTGCCTGGAGTAGAGGACCCGATCAGCCCCAGCATTTT. This codes for CAWSRGPDQPQHF. The full variable domain, in which reference TRBV30 and TRBJ1-5 provide the parts outside the CDR3, is SQTIHQWPATLVQPVGSPLSLECTVEGTSNPNLYWYRQAAGRGLQLLFYSVGIGQISSEVPQNLSASRPQDRQFILSSKKLLLSDSGFYLCAWSRGPDQPQHFGDGTRLSIL.

V gene TRBV29-1 combines with J gene TRBJ1-4; D remains unclear. The germline V gene has CDR1 SQVTM and CDR2 ANQGSEA. The V end lost 3 bases, the J end lost 2 bases, and 16 bases lay between the germline ends. The CDR3 length is 16 residues. The CDR3 DNA is TGCAGCGTTGATAAGGGTGGTCCCTCGACTAATGAAAAACTGTTTTTT. Translating gives CSVDKGGPSTNEKLFF.

This rearrangement joins TRBV6-1 to TRBJ1-4; 9 bases align to TRBD1. CDR1 and CDR2 (germline): MNHNS, SASEGT. This CDR3 spans 15 amino acids. V was pared by 5 bases and J by 8 bases, with 9 bases of the junction left unmatched. CDR3 sequence reads: CASSPTGGGREKLFF. In DNA form, the CDR3 reads TGTGCCAGCAGTCCAACAGGGGGCGGTCGGGAAAAACTGTTTTTT.

The chain joins TRBV6-1 to TRBJ2-3; 7 nucleotides agree with TRBD2. In germline, CDR1 is MNHNS, CDR2 SASEGT. With V trimmed by 4 bases and J by 4 bases, 5 bases remained unmatched. The CDR3 has 14 amino acids. CDR3 sequence (DNA): TGTGCCAGCAGTGGCGGGGGTGTCCCAGATACGCAGTATTTT. It is translated as CASSGGGVPDTQYF.

The rearrangement joins TRBV7-2 to TRBJ1-5, with no clear D. Germline lookup yields CDR1 SGHTA and CDR2 FQGNSA. V was clipped by 5 bases and J by 7 bases, with 15 bases between them. This CDR3 is built from 14 residues. The CDR3 here is CASSNGLSGQPQHF. The CDR3 DNA sequence: TGTGCCAGCAGCAACGGACTCTCAGGACAGCCCCAGCATTTT.

This clone was detected only once. The chain employs TRBV7-3 and TRBJ1-1; the D is unclear. The CDR3 is 14 amino acids. V dropped 4 bases and J dropped 1 base, with 10 bases sitting between them. Germline V gene sequence: CDR1 SGHTA, CDR2 FQGTGA. The CDR3 DNA is TGTGCCAGCAGCTCGGACGGTCAGAACACTGAAGCTTTCTTT. This encodes CASSSDGQNTEAFF.

The J gene is TRBJ1-6, the V gene TRBV5-4; D ambiguous. The CDR3 extends over 12 amino acids. Trimming stripped 4 bases from V and 9 bases from J, with 8 bases between. CDR1 is SGHNT and CDR2 is YYREEE in the germline V gene (reference sequence). The CDR3 loop is CASSLRRSPLHF. The CDR3, as DNA: TGTGCCAGCAGCCTAAGGCGTTCACCCCTCCACTTT.

This sequence joins TRBV14 and TRBJ1-2, with D unclear. In germline, CDR1 is SGHDN, CDR2 FVKESK. The length of the CDR3 is 13 residues. V lost 1 base and J 4 bases, leaving 7 bases between the germline ends. CDR3 nucleotide sequence: TGTGCCAGCAGCCAAGGTGAGCTCTATGGCTACACCTTC. Its translation: CASSQGELYGYTF.

The chain uses TRBV10-2 and TRBJ1-1, with D possibly matching TRBD1 (6 bases). V was pared by 3 bases and J by 9 bases, with 17 bases between. The CDR3 loop spans 14 amino acids. Germline V CDR1 and CDR2: WSHSY, SAAADI. CDR3 DNA sequence: TGCGCCAGCAGTGAAGCCCCGACAGGCGATAAAGCTTTCTTT. The encoded protein is CASSEAPTGDKAFF.

This chain connects TRBV9 to TRBJ2-3; D may be TRBD1 (6 bases). Per germline, CDR1 SGDLS and CDR2 YYNGEE. The CDR3 is 15 residues long. Trimming took off 4 bases at V and 1 base at J, with 13 bases between the two ends. The CDR3 DNA follows: TGTGCCAGCAGCCCCCAGGGGCTTGGCACAGATACGCAGTATTTT. Protein sequence: CASSPQGLGTDTQYF.

The chain combines TRBV18 with TRBJ1-5; weak D call: TRBD1 (6 bases). This CDR3 region has 17 residues. Trimming shortened V by 2 bases and J by 0 bases, and 14 bases separated the two germline ends. Germline V gives CDR1 KGHSH, CDR2 LQKENI. The DNA for the CDR3 is TGTGCCAGCTCACCAAACAGGGAGAAAAATAGCAATCAGCCCCAGCATTTT. Protein: CASSPNREKNSNQPQHF.

The chain recombines TRBV5-1 with TRBJ1-1; unclear D gene. Trimming stripped 0 bases from V and 3 bases from J, with 9 bases between. CDR3 length: 14 residues. Germline V lookup: CDR1 SGHRS, CDR2 YFSETQ. For the CDR3, the DNA is TGCGCCAGCAGCTTGGGGCAACGAGACACTGAAGCTTTCTTT. It codes for CASSLGQRDTEAFF.

The genes are TRBV4-2 and TRBJ2-1; 8 nucleotides line up with TRBD2. CDR1 and CDR2 (germline): LGHNA, YNFKEQ. The CDR3 is 16 residues long. Losses at the gene ends were 0 bases for V and 4 bases for J; bases not matched to a gene: 5. In DNA form, the CDR3 reads TGTGCCAGCAGCCAAGATCCTAGCGGGTTTTACAATGAGCAGTTCTTC. It encodes CASSQDPSGFYNEQFF.

The rearrangement links TRBV5-1 to TRBJ2-3, with TRBD2 identical over 7 bases. The CDR3 loop spans 17 amino acids. Germline lookup yields CDR1 SGHRS and CDR2 YFSETQ. With V trimmed by 1 base and J by 2 bases, 10 bases remained unmatched. The CDR3: CASSLPPGSGYTDTQYF. As DNA, the CDR3 is TGCGCCAGCAGCTTGCCTCCGGGTAGCGGGTACACAGATACGCAGTATTTT.

The chain links TRBV19 to TRBJ1-2; no reliable D call. Germline V gene sequence: CDR1 LNHDA, CDR2 SQIVND (reference sequence). The CDR3 runs to 14 residues. Trimming pared 3 bases from V and 4 bases from J, leaving 12 bases between. As DNA, the CDR3 is TGTGCCAGTAGTATGGGATGGCAAGCCTATGGCTACACCTTC. It yields the protein CASSMGWQAYGYTF.

This rearrangement joins TRBV19 to TRBJ2-3; the D gene could be TRBD1 or TRBD2 (5 bases each). The CDR3 consists of 14 residues. The V and J ends lost 3 bases and 6 bases respectively, with 13 bases between them. In germline, CDR1 is LNHDA, CDR2 SQIVND (reference sequence). CDR3 bases: TGTGCCAGTAGTATTCCTGGCAGGGACGATACGCAGTATTTT. This codes for CASSIPGRDDTQYF.

This chain connects TRBV11-3 to TRBJ1-1; D is perhaps TRBD1 (6 bases). Trimming shortened V by 0 bases and J by 1 base, and 9 bases separated the two germline ends. This CDR3 region has 15 residues. Germline V gives CDR1 SGHNT, CDR2 YENEEA. CDR3 nucleotides: TGTGCCAGCAGCTTAGAAGGGGGTCCGAACACTGAAGCTTTCTTT. Its translation: CASSLEGGPNTEAFF.

The V call is TRBV5-1, the J call TRBJ2-1, with 8 bases lining up with TRBD2. CDR3 size: 19 residues. Germline values: CDR1 SGHRS, CDR2 YFSETQ. With V trimmed by 0 bases and J by 0 bases, 11 bases remained unmatched. The CDR3 coding sequence is TGCGCCAGCAGCTTGGAGGCCGGGAGGGCCTTGAGCTCCTACAATGAGCAGTTCTTC. Its protein product is CASSLEAGRALSSYNEQFF.

This clone was found once. Written as DNA, the CDR3 is TGCAGCGTTGAAGATCTTATGATTAGGGGAAAGACTCATGAAGCTTTCTTT. It codes for CSVEDLMIRGKTHEAFF. The gene calls are TRBV29-1 and TRBJ1-1, with TRBD1 as a possible D gene (5 bases). In germline, CDR1 is SQVTM, CDR2 ANQGSEA. The CDR3 runs to 17 residues. V was pared by 0 bases and J by 7 bases, with 24 bases between.